This T cell receptor (beta chain) was profiled in a study of T cells in Graves' hyperthyroidism and ophthalmopathy. Across the study: Peripheral blood collection took place at initial diagnosis, before any treatment. The study, taken as a whole, reports: Blood also carried most thyroid clonotypes expanded above 0.001.

RNA transcripts yielded amplified TCR beta CDR3 regions. A set of HTBI primers served as the primers for a first-round RT-PCR of the TCR CDR3. MiXCR, applied by TCRdb to the multiplex PCR reads, yields one record per CDR3 protein. The table shows 500,000 or so distinct CDR3 sequences, with roughly a sixth occurring only once. Germline CDR1 SGHRS, CDR2 YFSETQ. This CDR3 region has 15 residues. The trim removed 3 bases at V and 9 bases at J, leaving 7 bases unmatched. About this clonotype: Antigen unknown.

It was less than 13 ml of fresh peripheral blood that supplied the PBMCs. V gene TRBV5-1 combines with J gene TRBJ2-1; 12 bases line up with TRBD2. The source of this sequence is a woman aged 25 to 45 with Graves' ophthalmopathy. The sample was blood. The CDR3, as DNA: TGCGCCAGCAGCTCACAACTAGCGGGAGGACCTGAGCAGTTCTTC. Protein: CASSSQLAGGPEQFF.